One sample yielded the 8 T cell receptor beta chains listed below, sequenced in a study of T cells in lung cancer brain metastases (dated by TCRdb to the late 2010s). Library creation used the immunoSEQ multiplex PCR assay. The table was pulled from immuneACCESS by TCRdb, which kept in-frame rearrangements only. Such tables lose some clones; where checked, under half of the loss comes from unresolved V genes, and the rest has no known cause. This sample holds 1,600 or so clones; approximately 79% were observed only once. The ten largest clones add up to around 7.2% of the sample. Sequenced sample: tumor tissue from the primary lung tumor. This specimen's cell subset or site label, interpreted: primary lung cancer lesion. The origin of the receptors is a man in his 70s with non-small cell lung cancer.

The rearrangement links TRBV23-1 to TRBJ2-5, with 8 bases identical to TRBD1. TRBV23-1 falls under the ORF class, with uncertain function. This CDR3 has 14 residues. Trimming took 2 bases from V and 8 from J; bases not matched to a gene: 7. CDR3 in amino acids: CASSQRTGLITQYF. CDR3 nucleotides: TGCGCCAGCAGTCAAAGGACAGGGTTGATAACCCAGTACTTC.

This chain uses TRBV6-6 with TRBJ2-7; 8 bases are a match to TRBD2. V was clipped by 6 bases and J by 1 base; unmatched bases: 8. The CDR3 loop spans 15 amino acids. In germline, CDR1 is MNHNY, CDR2 SVGAGI (reference sequence). This CDR3 is CASREREGGSYEQYF. The CDR3 DNA reads TGTGCCAGCAGAGAACGGGAGGGGGGATCCTACGAGCAGTACTTC.

This clone was counted between two and nine times. The chain links TRBV14 to TRBJ1-1, with D unresolved. Per the germline V gene, CDR1 is SGHDN and CDR2 is FVKESK. V was shortened by 0 bases and J by 3 bases, with 14 bases between the two germline ends. The CDR3 length is 16 residues. The CDR3 DNA is TGTGCCAGCAGCCAAGATTGGGAGGGTTCATACACTGAAGCTTTCTTT. Translating it yields CASSQDWEGSYTEAFF.

This chain uses TRBV23-1 with TRBJ2-6; the D is unclear. TRBV23-1 is an ORF; its function is uncertain. The CDR3 runs to 17 residues. V was trimmed by 5 bases and J by 5 bases, leaving 19 bases between them. DNA for the CDR3: TGCGCCAGCAGTGGCGATTCGCAACAAAGTCGGGCCAACGTCCTGACTTTC. Translated, it gives CASSGDSQQSRANVLTF.

The chain is built from TRBV10-3 and TRBJ2-7; D could derive from TRBD1 or TRBD2 (5 bases each). Germline assignment: CDR1 ENHRY and CDR2 SYGVKD. The V and J ends lost 3 bases and 6 bases respectively, with 21 bases between them. The length of the CDR3 is 16 residues. This CDR3 reads CAISDAGTLEYSEQYF. The CDR3 DNA sequence: TGTGCCATCAGTGATGCCGGGACCCTGGAATATAGCGAGCAGTACTTC.

The J gene is TRBJ2-1, the V gene TRBV7-9; D remains ambiguous. CDR1 is SEHNR and CDR2 is FQNEAQ in the germline V gene (reference sequence). Trimming removed 1 base at V and 6 bases at J, with 10 bases between. The CDR3 length is 14 residues. The CDR3 loop is CASSLGPEANEQFF. The CDR3 region has the DNA TGTGCCAGCAGCTTAGGACCCGAGGCCAATGAGCAGTTCTTC.

The rearrangement uses TRBV7-9 and TRBJ2-3, with 10 bases identical to TRBD2. Trimming cost V 5 bases and J 4 bases; bases outside gene matches: 6. The CDR3 is 15 residues long. Looked up from germline, CDR1 is SEHNR and CDR2 is FQNEAQ (reference sequence). The CDR3 here is CASSPPGLASDTQYF. CDR3 in DNA: TGTGCCAGCAGCCCTCCGGGACTAGCGTCAGATACGCAGTATTTT.

This clone was detected only once. J is TRBJ2-7 and V is TRBV29-1, with D possibly TRBD1 on 5 matching bases. Between the trimmed V and J ends, which lost 5 bases and 6 bases, there was a span of 17 bases. The CDR3 has 13 amino acids. Germline lookup yields CDR1 SQVTM and CDR2 ANQGSEA. In nucleotides, the CDR3 is TGCAGCGTTACTCAAGGGGTTTTGGTCGAGCAGTACTTC. Protein sequence: CSVTQGVLVEQYF.